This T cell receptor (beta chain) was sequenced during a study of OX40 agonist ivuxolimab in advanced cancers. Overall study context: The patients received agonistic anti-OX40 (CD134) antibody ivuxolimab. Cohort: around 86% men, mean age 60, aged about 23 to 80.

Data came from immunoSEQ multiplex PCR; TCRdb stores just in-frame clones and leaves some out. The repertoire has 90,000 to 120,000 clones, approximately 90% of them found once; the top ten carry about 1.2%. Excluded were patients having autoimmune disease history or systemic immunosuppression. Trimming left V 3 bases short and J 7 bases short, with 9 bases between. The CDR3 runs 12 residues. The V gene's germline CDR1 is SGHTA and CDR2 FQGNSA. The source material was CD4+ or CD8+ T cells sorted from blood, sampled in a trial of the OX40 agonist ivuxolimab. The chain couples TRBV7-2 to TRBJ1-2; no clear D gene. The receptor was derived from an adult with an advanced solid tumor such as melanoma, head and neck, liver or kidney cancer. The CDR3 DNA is TGTGCCAGCAGCTTCCCCCTAGGTGGCTACACCTTC. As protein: CASSFPLGGYTF.